This entry describes one TCR beta chain. The sample belongs to a study of shared clonotypes between healthy human individuals. Across several immunoSEQ plates, the genomic DNA of each subset was split evenly. Measured with immunoSEQ multiplex PCR; TCRdb has only the in-frame clones, and not every one. The repertoire consists of some 2,000,000 clones, with just under 95% occurring once and the leading ten covering about 1.1%. As defined, naive CD8 cells were CD45RO-negative and positively selected for CCR7, with terminally differentiated effector memory CD45RA+ cells excluded. Germline assignment: CDR1 SGHVS and CDR2 FNYEAQ. The CDR3 sequence is 15 residues long. V dropped 6 bases and J dropped 2 bases, with 14 bases sitting between them.

The V and J genes are TRBV7-6 and TRBJ1-5, with D unclear. Sequenced sample: naive CD8+ T cells sorted from blood. The sequence derives from a man aged 18 to 29 in good health. In nucleotides, the CDR3 is TGTGCCAGCAGTCCAGATCGGAATGGCAATCAGCCCCAGCATTTT. Translating gives CASSPDRNGNQPQHF.